The 2 T cell receptor beta chains below come from one sample, sequenced in a study of T cell changes during pregnancy in multiple sclerosis. Clones were read by immunoSEQ multiplex PCR, and TCRdb kept only the in-frame ones, dropping some. The repertoire holds 69,000 or so clones, about 91% seen once, with under 0.3% in the top ten. The material sequenced was CD4+ T cells from peripheral blood mononuclear cells, taken in the third trimester of pregnancy. The receptors were sampled from a female donor in good health, enrolled as a control in a pregnancy study.

The chain recombines TRBV6-6 with TRBJ2-5, with 12 bases aligning to TRBD2. Per the germline V gene, CDR1 is MNHNY and CDR2 is SVGAGI (reference sequence). This CDR3 region has 16 residues. The V and J ends lost 5 bases and 1 base, in that order; junction bases with no gene match: 5. The CDR3 reads CASSTPGLAGQETQYF. Here the CDR3 DNA reads TGTGCCAGCAGTACCCCGGGACTAGCGGGCCAAGAGACCCAGTACTTC.

The sample holds one count of this clone. The genes are TRBV9 and TRBJ2-5; 7 nucleotides align to TRBD2. CDR3 length: 16 amino acids. The germline gives CDR1 SGDLS, CDR2 YYNGEE. With V trimmed by 3 bases and J by 3 bases, 11 bases remained unmatched. CDR3 protein: CASSGGGLGKKETQYF. As DNA, the CDR3 is TGTGCCAGCAGCGGGGGAGGGCTGGGGAAAAAAGAGACCCAGTACTTC.